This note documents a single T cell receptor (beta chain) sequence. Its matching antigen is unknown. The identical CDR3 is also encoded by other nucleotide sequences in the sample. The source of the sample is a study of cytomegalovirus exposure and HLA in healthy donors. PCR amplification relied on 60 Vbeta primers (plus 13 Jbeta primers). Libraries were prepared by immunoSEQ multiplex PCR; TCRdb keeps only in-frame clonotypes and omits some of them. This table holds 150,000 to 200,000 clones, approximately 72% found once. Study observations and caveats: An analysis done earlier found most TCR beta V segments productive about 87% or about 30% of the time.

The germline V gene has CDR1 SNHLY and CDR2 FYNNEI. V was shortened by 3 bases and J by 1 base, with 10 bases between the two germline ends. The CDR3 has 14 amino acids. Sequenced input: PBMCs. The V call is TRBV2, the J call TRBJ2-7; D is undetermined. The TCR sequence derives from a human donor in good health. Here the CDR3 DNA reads TGTGCCAGCAGTGAGGGCAGCCTGTCCTACGAGCAGTACTTC. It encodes CASSEGSLSYEQYF.